These 4 T cell receptor beta chains share one sample of origin, sequenced in a study of T-cell reconstitution after alpha-beta-depleted transplantation in children (dated by TCRdb to the mid-2010s). The library was made by PCR. Sequencing was performed on an Illumina HiSeq 2500. Molecular barcoding was employed in the preparation of TCR libraries, with unique molecular identifiers being used to normalize TCRbeta repertoire quantification. TCRdb applied fastp at Q25 and MiXCR to the public reads, then kept only in-frame beta chains. Each entry merges the rows of one CDR3 protein and shows their most common DNA and genes. A total of over 300,000 distinct CDR3 sequences appear in this sample, approximately 10% of them only once. Around 2.4% of the sample is held by the ten biggest clonotypes. Sequencing used PBMCs from the stem cell graft donor, obtained from the stem cell graft. These receptors all come from a human donor who donated a stem cell graft to a child with acute lymphoblastic leukemia.

The V call is TRBV20-1, the J call TRBJ2-7; tentative D call: TRBD2 (6 bases). The ends were cut back, 6 bases at V and 0 bases at J, with 18 bases in the middle. Germline CDR1 and CDR2: DFQATT and SNEGSKA (reference sequence). CDR3 length: 15 residues. The CDR3 sequence is CSAYSGLSSSYEQYF. The DNA of the CDR3 is TGCAGTGCCTATTCGGGACTGTCGAGCTCCTACGAGCAGTACTTC.

This sequence joins TRBV28 and TRBJ1-5; D is unclear. Germline V gives CDR1 MDHEN, CDR2 SYDVKM. Between the trimmed V and J ends, which lost 2 bases and 0 bases, there was a span of 17 bases. This CDR3 region has 18 residues. The CDR3 sequence: CASSLDGSYSYSNQPQHF. CDR3 in DNA: TGTGCCAGCAGTTTAGACGGATCCTATTCTTATAGCAATCAGCCCCAGCATTTT.

The V and J genes are TRBV7-9 and TRBJ1-2; a possible D gene is TRBD1 (5 bases). V lost 6 bases and J 0 bases, leaving 14 bases between the germline ends. The CDR3 length is 15 residues. Germline V lookup: CDR1 SEHNR, CDR2 FQNEAQ (reference sequence). The CDR3 DNA follows: TGTGCCAGCAGTCAAGCCGGGACTGCTAACTATGGCTACACCTTC. Translating gives CASSQAGTANYGYTF.

The chain employs TRBV7-9 and TRBJ2-4; D is unresolved. Trimming took off 8 bases at V and 5 bases at J, with 10 bases between the two ends. Germline values: CDR1 SEHNR, CDR2 FQNEAQ (reference sequence). CDR3 length: 12 amino acids. The CDR3, as DNA: TGTGCCAGCTTAGGTGGGCAAAACATTCAGTACTTC. As protein: CASLGGQNIQYF.